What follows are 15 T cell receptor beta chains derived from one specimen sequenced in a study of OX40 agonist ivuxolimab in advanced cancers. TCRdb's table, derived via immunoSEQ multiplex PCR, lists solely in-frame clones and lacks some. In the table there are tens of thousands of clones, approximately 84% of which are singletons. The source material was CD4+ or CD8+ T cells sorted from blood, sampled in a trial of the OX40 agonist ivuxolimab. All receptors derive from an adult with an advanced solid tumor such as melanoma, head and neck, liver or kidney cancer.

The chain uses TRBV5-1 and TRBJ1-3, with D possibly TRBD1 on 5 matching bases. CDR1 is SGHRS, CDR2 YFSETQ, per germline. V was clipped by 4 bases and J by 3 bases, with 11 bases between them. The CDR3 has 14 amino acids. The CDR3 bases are TGCGCCAGCAGCCCGGGGGACTATGGAAACACCATATATTTT. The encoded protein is CASSPGDYGNTIYF.

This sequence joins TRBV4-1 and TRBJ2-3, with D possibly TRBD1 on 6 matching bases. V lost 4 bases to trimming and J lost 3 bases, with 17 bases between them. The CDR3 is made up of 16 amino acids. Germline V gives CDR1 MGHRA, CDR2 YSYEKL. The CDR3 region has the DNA TGCGCCAGCAGCCTCTTACCCGGACAGTTTACAGATACGCAGTATTTT. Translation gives CASSLLPGQFTDTQYF.

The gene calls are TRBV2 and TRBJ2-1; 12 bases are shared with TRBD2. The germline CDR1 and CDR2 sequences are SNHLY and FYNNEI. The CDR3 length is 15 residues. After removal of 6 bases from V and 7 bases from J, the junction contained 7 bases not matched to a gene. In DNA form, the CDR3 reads TGTGCCAGCAGCCATACTAGCGGGAGGCGTAATGAGCAGTTCTTC. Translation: CASSHTSGRRNEQFF. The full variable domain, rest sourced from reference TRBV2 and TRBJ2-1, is EPEVTQTPSHQVTQMGQEVILRCVPISNHLYFYWYRQILGQKVEFLVSFYNNEISEKSEIFDDQFSVERPDGSNFTLKIRSTKLEDSAMYFCASSHTSGRRNEQFFGPGTRLTVL.

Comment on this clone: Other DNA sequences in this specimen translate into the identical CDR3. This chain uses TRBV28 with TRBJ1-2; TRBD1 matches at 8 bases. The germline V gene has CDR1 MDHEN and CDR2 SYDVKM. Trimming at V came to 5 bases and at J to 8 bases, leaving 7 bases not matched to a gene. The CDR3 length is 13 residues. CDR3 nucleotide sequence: TGTGCCAGCAGTAGGCAGGGGGCGGGGGGCTACACCTTC. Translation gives CASSRQGAGGYTF.

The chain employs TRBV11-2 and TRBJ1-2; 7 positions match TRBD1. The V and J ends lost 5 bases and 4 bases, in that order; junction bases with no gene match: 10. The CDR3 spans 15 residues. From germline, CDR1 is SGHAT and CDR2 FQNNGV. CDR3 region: CASSPTRPGGYGYTF. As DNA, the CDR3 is TGTGCCAGCAGCCCCACGCGACCAGGGGGCTATGGCTACACCTTC. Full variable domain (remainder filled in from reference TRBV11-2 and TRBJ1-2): EAGVAQSPRYKIIEKRQSVAFWCNPISGHATLYWYQQILGQGPKLLIQFQNNGVVDDSQLPKDRFSAERLKGVDSTLKIQPAKLEDSAVYLCASSPTRPGGYGYTFGSGTRLTVV.

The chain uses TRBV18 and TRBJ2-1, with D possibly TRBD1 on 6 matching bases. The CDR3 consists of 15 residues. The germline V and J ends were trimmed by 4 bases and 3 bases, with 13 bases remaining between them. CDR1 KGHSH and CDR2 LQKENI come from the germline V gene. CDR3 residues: CASSLIGGYYNEQFF. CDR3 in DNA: TGTGCCAGCTCACTTATAGGGGGATACTACAATGAGCAGTTCTTC. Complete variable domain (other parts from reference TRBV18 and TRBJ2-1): NAGVMQNPRHLVRRRGQEARLRCSPMKGHSHVYWYRQLPEEGLKFMVYLQKENIIDESGMPKERFSAEFPKEGPSILRIQQVVRGDSAAYFCASSLIGGYYNEQFFGPGTRLTVL.

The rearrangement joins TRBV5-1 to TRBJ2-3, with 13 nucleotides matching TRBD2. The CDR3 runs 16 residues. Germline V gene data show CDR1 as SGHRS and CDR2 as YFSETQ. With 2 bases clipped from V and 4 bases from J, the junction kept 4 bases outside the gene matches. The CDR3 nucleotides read TGCGCCAGCAGCTTAGGACTAGCGGGAGCCCCAGATACGCAGTATTTT. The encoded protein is CASSLGLAGAPDTQYF.

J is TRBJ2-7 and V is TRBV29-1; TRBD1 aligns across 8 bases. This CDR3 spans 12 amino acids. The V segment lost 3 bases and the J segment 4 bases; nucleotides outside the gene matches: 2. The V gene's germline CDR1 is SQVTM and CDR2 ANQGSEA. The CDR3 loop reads CSVEDRAYEQYF. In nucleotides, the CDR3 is TGCAGCGTTGAGGACAGGGCTTACGAGCAGTACTTC.

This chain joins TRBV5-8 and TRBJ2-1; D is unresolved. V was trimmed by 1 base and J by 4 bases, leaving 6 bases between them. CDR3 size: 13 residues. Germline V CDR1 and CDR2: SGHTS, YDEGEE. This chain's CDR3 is CASSLTGYNEQFF. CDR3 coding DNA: TGTGCCAGCAGCTTGACCGGTTACAATGAGCAGTTCTTC.

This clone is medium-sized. The CDR3 protein is CASSTGTGIGGELFF. The CDR3 DNA is TGTGCCAGTAGTACAGGGACAGGGATAGGGGGGGAGCTGTTTTTT. The chain uses TRBV19 and TRBJ2-2, with 9 positions matching TRBD1. This CDR3 contains 15 residues. The junction had 8 bases not matched to a gene; V was cut back by 4 bases and J by 8 bases. Per the germline V gene, CDR1 is LNHDA and CDR2 is SQIVND (reference sequence). Looking up the rest from reference TRBV19 and TRBJ2-2 gives the full variable domain: DGGITQSPKYLFRKEGQNVTLSCEQNLNHDAMYWYRQDPGQGLRLIYYSQIVNDFQKGDIAEGYSVSREKKESFPLTVTSAQKNPTAFYLCASSTGTGIGGELFFGEGSRLTVL.

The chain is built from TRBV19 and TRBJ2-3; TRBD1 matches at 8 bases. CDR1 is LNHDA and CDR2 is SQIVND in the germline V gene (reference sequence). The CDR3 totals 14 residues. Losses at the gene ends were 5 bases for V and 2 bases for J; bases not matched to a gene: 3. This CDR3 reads CASSVGQVTDTQYF. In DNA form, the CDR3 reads TGTGCCAGTAGTGTGGGACAGGTCACAGATACGCAGTATTTT.

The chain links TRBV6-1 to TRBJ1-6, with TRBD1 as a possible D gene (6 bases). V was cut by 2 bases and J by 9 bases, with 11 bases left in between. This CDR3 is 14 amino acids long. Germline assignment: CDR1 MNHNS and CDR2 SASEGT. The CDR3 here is CASSERGRGSPLHF. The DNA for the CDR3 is TGTGCCAGCAGTGAAAGGGGGAGGGGTTCACCCCTCCACTTT.

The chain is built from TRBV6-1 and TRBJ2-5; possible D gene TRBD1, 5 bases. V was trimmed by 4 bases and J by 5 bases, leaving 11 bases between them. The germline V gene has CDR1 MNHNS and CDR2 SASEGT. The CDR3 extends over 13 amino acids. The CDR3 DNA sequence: TGTGCCAGCAGTGTTCAGGGATATGAGACCCAGTACTTC. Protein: CASSVQGYETQYF.

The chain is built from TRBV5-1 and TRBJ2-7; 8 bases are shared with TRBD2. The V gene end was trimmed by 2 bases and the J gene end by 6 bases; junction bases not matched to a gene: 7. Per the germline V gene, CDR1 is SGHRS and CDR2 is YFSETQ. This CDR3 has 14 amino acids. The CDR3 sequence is CASSFGGAEGEQYF. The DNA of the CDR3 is TGCGCCAGCAGCTTCGGGGGGGCCGAGGGCGAGCAGTACTTC.

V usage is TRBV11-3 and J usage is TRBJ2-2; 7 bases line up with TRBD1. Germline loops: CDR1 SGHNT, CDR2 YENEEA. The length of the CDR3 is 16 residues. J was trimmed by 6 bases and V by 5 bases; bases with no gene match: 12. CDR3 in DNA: TGTGCCAGCAGCCCACGGGTGGGGCAGGGGGCCGGGGAGCTGTTTTTT. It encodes CASSPRVGQGAGELFF.